This T cell receptor beta chain was obtained from a study of CXCR3-negative and CXCR3-positive naive CD8 T cells. About the study: Summed over all libraries, TRB reads came to 110 million to 150 million, with about 1.5 +/- 0.3 million per library.

Concerning this clonotype: Its specificity is unknown.

All TRB cDNA libraries came from 5' RACE performed with UMI labels. TCRdb processed the 5' RACE reads again and assigns one entry to each CDR3 protein, with no DNA. In all, the sample yields approximately 66,000 distinct CDR3 sequences. Regarding the study as a whole: TRBV-TRBJ usage was similar across naive CXCR3 subsets but distinct in memory cells.

Germline V lookup: CDR1 DFQATT, CDR2 SNEGSKA (reference sequence). This CDR3 region has 14 residues. Each CD8+ T cell subset was sorted in triplicate, hundreds of thousands of cells each. The rearrangement uses TRBV20-1 and TRBJ2-5; TCRdb calls TRBD1, which cannot be checked without DNA. This clonotype was sampled from a human donor in good health. Some clones in this sample may be carry-over from other donors' samples. The sequencing sample was made of naive CXCR3- CD8+ T cells from blood. The subset here: CD45RO-CCR7+CD27+CD95- naive CD8+ T cells lacking CXCR3 (TNR3-). CDR3 amino acids: CSARRGGGQETQYF.